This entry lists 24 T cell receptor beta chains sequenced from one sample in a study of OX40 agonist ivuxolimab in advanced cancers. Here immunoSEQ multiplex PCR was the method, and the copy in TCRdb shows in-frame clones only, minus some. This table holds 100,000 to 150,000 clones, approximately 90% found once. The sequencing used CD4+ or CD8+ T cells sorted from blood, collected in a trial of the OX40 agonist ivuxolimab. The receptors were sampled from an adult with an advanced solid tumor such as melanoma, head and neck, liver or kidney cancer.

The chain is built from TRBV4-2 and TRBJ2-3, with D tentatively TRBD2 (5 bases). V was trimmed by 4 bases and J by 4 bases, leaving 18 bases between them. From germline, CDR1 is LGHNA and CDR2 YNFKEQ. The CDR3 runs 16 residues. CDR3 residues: CASSPRTSGQSDTQYF. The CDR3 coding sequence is TGTGCCAGCAGCCCCAGGACCAGCGGTCAGTCAGATACGCAGTATTTT.

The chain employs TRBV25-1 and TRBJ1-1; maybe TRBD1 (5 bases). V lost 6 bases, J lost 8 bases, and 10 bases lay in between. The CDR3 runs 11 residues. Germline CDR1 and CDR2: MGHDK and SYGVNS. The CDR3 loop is CASRGHGEAFF. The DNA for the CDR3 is TGTGCCAGCAGAGGACACGGGGAAGCTTTCTTT.

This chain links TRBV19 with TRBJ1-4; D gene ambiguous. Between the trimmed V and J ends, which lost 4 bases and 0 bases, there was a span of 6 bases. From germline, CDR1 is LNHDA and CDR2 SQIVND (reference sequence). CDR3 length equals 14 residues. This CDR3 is CASSRIATNEKLFF. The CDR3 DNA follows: TGTGCCAGTAGTAGGATTGCAACTAATGAAAAACTGTTTTTT.

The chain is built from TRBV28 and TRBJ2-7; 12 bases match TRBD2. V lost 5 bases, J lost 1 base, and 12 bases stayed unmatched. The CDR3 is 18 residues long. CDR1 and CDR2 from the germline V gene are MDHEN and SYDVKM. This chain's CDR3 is CASSNYLGTSGSSYEQYF. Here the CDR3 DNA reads TGTGCCAGCAGTAATTACCTCGGGACTAGCGGGTCGTCCTACGAGCAGTACTTC.

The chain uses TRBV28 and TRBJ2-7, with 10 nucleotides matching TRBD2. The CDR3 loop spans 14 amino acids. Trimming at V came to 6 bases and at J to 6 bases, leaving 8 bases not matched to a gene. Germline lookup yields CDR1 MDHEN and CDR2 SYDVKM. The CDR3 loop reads CASSLSGRAFEQYF. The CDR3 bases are TGTGCCAGCAGCCTAAGCGGGAGGGCCTTCGAGCAGTACTTC.

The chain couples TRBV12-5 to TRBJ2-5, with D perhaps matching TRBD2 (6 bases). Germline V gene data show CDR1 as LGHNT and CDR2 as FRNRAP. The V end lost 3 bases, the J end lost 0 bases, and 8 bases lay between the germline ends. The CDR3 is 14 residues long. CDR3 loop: CASGFWTNQETQYF. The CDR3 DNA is TGTGCTAGTGGTTTCTGGACTAACCAAGAGACCCAGTACTTC.

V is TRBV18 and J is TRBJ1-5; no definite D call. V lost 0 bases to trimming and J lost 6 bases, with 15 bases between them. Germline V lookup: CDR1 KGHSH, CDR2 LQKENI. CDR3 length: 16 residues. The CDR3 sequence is CASSPPGSRNGQPQHF. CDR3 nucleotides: TGTGCCAGCTCACCACCGGGGTCGAGAAACGGTCAGCCCCAGCATTTT.

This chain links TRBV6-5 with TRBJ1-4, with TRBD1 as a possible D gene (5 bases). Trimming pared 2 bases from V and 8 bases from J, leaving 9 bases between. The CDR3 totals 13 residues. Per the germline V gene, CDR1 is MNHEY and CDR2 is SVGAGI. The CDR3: CASSYGAREKLFF. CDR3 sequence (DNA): TGTGCCAGCAGTTACGGGGCCCGGGAAAAACTGTTTTTT.

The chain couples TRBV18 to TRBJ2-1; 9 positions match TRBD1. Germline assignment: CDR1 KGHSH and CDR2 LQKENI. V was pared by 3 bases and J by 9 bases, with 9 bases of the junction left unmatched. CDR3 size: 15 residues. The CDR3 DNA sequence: TGTGCCAGCTCACCCCCCGGGACAGGGTTCGGTGAGCAGTTCTTC. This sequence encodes CASSPPGTGFGEQFF. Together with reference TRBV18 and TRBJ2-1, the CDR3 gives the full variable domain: NAGVMQNPRHLVRRRGQEARLRCSPMKGHSHVYWYRQLPEEGLKFMVYLQKENIIDESGMPKERFSAEFPKEGPSILRIQQVVRGDSAAYFCASSPPGTGFGEQFFGPGTRLTVL.

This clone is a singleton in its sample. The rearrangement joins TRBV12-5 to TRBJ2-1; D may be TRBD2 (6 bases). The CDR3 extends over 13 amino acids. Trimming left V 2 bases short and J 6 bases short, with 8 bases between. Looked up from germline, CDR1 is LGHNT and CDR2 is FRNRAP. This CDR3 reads CASGLFSGNEQFF. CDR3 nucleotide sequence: TGTGCTAGTGGTTTGTTTAGCGGCAATGAGCAGTTCTTC.

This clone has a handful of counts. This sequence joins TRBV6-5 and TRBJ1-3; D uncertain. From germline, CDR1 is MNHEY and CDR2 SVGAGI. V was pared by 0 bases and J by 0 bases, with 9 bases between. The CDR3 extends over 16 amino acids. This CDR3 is CASSYSRVPSGNTIYF. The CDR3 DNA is TGTGCCAGCAGTTACTCAAGGGTCCCCTCTGGAAACACCATATATTTT.

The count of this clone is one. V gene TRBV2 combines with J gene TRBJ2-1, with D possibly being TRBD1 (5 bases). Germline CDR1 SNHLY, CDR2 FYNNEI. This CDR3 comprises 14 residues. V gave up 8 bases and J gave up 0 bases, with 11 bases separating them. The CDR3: CASVPRGSYNEQFF. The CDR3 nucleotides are TGTGCCAGCGTCCCAAGGGGCTCCTACAATGAGCAGTTCTTC.

The CDR3 spells CASRGNNEQFF. CDR3 nucleotides: TGTGCCAGCAGAGGGAACAATGAGCAGTTCTTC. The rearrangement uses TRBV28 and TRBJ2-1; D call uncertain. In germline, CDR1 is MDHEN, CDR2 SYDVKM. Trimming pared 6 bases from V and 5 bases from J, leaving 5 bases between. There are 11 residues in the CDR3.

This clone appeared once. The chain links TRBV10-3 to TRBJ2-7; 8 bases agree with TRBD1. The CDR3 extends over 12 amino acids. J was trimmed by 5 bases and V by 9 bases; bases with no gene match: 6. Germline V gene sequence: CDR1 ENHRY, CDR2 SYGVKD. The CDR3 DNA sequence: TGTGCCATAGGACAGGGTACCGACGAGCAGTACTTC. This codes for CAIGQGTDEQYF.

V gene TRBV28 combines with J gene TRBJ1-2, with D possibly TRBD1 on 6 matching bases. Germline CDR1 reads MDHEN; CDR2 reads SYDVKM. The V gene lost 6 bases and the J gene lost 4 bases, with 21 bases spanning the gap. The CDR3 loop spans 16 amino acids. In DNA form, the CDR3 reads TGTGCCAGCAGCCCTCGTACAGGGATTCGGAGCTATGGCTACACCTTC. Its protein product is CASSPRTGIRSYGYTF.

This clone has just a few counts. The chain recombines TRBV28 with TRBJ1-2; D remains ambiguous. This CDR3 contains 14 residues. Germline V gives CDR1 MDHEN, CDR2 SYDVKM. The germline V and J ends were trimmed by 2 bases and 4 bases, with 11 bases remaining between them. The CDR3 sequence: CASSLREGLYGYTF. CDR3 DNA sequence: TGTGCCAGCAGTTTAAGAGAAGGCCTCTATGGCTACACCTTC.

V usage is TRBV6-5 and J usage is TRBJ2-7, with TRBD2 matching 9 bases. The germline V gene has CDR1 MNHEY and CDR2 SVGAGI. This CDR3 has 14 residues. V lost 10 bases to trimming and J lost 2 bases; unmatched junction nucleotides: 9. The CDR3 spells CATGLAPAAYEQYF. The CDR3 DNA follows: TGTGCCACGGGACTAGCTCCGGCAGCCTACGAGCAGTACTTC.

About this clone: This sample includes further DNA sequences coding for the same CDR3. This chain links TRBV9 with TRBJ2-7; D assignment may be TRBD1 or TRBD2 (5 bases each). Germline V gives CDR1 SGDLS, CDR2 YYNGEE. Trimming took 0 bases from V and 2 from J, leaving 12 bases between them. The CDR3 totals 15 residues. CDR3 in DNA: TGTGCCAGCAGCGTAGAGGGGACGGAGACCTACGAGCAGTACTTC. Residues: CASSVEGTETYEQYF.

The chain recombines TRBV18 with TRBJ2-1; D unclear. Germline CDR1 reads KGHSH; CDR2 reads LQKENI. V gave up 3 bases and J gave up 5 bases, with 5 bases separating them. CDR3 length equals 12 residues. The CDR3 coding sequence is TGTGCCAGCTCACCGACTGACAATGAGCAGTTCTTC. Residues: CASSPTDNEQFF.

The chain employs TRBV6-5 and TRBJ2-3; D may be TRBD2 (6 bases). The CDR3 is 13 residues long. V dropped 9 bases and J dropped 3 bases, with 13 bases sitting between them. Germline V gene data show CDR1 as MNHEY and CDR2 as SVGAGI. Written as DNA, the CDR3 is TGTGCCAGTATCCGACGGGGGACAGATACGCAGTATTTT. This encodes CASIRRGTDTQYF.

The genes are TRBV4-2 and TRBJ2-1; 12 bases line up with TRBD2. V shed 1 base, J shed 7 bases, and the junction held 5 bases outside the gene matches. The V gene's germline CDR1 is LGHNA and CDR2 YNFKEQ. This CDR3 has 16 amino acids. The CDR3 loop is CASSQATSGRMNEQFF. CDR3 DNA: TGTGCCAGCAGCCAAGCCACTAGCGGGAGGATGAATGAGCAGTTCTTC.

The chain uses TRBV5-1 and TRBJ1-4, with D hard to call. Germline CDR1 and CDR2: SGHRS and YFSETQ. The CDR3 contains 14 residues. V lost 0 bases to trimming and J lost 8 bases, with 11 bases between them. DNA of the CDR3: TGCGCCAGCAGCTTGGCGGGGTCTGGGGAAAAACTGTTTTTT. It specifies CASSLAGSGEKLFF.

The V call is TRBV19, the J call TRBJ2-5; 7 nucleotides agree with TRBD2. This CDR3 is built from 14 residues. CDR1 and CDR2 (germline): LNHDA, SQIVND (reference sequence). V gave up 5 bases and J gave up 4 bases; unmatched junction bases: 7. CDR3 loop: CASSPPGGLETQYF. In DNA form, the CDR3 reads TGTGCCAGTAGTCCCCCGGGGGGTCTAGAGACCCAGTACTTC.

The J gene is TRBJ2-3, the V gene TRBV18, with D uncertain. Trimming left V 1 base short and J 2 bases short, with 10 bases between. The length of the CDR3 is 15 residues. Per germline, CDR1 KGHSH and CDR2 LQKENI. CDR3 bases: TGTGCCAGCTCACCACGGGCAGCGAACACAGATACGCAGTATTTT. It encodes CASSPRAANTDTQYF.